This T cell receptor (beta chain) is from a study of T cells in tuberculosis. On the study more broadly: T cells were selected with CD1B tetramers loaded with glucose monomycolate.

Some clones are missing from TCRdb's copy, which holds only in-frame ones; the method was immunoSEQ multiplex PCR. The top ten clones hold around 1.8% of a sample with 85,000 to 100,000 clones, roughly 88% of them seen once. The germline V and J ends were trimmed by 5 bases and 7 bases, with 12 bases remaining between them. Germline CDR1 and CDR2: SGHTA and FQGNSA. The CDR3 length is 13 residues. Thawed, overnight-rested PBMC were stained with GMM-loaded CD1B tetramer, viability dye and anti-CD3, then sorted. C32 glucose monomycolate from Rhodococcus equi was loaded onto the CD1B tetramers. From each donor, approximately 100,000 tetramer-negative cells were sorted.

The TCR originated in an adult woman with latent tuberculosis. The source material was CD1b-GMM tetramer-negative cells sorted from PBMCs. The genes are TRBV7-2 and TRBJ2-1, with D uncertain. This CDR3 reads CASSVPSLNEQFF. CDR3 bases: TGTGCCAGCAGCGTCCCTAGTTTGAATGAGCAGTTCTTC.